A selection of T cell receptor beta chains follows, all from one sample in a study of T cells in Graves' hyperthyroidism and ophthalmopathy. TCRdb fed the multiplex PCR reads into MiXCR, producing one record per CDR3 protein. Here the sample spans about 570,000 distinct CDR3 sequences, 46% being singletons. Specimen: peripheral blood or thyroid tissue (not recorded which). The source of these receptors is an adult woman with Graves' disease, either hyperthyroidism or ophthalmopathy (not recorded which). CDR3s include the opening cysteine and the closing phenylalanine or tryptophan. D genes are given only for firm matches. Rows may omit the clone size; those that give it use once, few, many or a size class.

clone size: -
V gene: TRBV24-1
J gene: TRBJ1-6
D gene: -
CDR3 protein: CATSDFEGRSYNSPLHF
CDR3 DNA: TGTGCCACCAGTGATTTCGAGGGGCGCTCCTATAATTCACCCCTCCACTTT

clone size: many
V gene: TRBV4-1
J gene: TRBJ1-1
D gene: TRBD1
CDR3 protein: CASSQPGQGVTEAFF
CDR3 DNA: TGCGCCAGCAGCCAACCCGGACAGGGTGTCACTGAAGCTTTCTTT

clone size: once
V gene: TRBV24-1
J gene: TRBJ2-2
D gene: -
CDR3 protein: CATSDLQGTTGELFF
CDR3 DNA: TGTGCCACCAGTGATCTCCAGGGGACCACCGGGGAGCTGTTTTTT

clone size: many
V gene: TRBV7-2
J gene: TRBJ2-7
D gene: TRBD2
CDR3 protein: CASTRRGAGSYEQYF
CDR3 DNA: TGTGCCAGCACCCGGCGAGGAGCGGGATCCTACGAGCAGTACTTC

clone size: -
V gene: TRBV7-6
J gene: TRBJ2-7
D gene: TRBD1
CDR3 protein: CASSLGQGNSYEQYF
CDR3 DNA: TGTGCCAGCAGCTTAGGACAGGGGAACTCCTACGAGCAGTACTTC

clone size: many
V gene: TRBV6-5
J gene: TRBJ1-4
D gene: -
CDR3 protein: CASRESRRGRQIEKLFF
CDR3 DNA: TGTGCCAGCAGAGAATCCCGGCGCGGCAGGCAGATTGAAAAACTGTTTTTT

clone size: -
V gene: TRBV7-3
J gene: TRBJ1-1
D gene: -
CDR3 protein: CASSSPGQHTEAFF
CDR3 DNA: TGTGCCAGCAGCTCTCCCGGACAGCACACTGAAGCTTTCTTT

clone size: many
V gene: TRBV5-1
J gene: TRBJ2-7
D gene: -
CDR3 protein: CASSPRIGIYEQYF
CDR3 DNA: TGCGCCAGCAGCCCCAGGATAGGTATCTACGAGCAGTACTTC

clone size: -
V gene: TRBV7-3
J gene: TRBJ2-7
D gene: -
CDR3 protein: CASSFYPGAYEQYF
CDR3 DNA: TGTGCCAGCAGCTTCTATCCAGGGGCTTACGAGCAGTACTTC

clone size: few
V gene: TRBV15
J gene: TRBJ1-2
D gene: -
CDR3 protein: CATSRDSPGFHSGYTF
CDR3 DNA: TGTGCCACCAGCAGAGACTCCCCTGGCTTTCATTCGGGCTACACCTTC

clone size: -
V gene: TRBV7-3
J gene: TRBJ2-7
D gene: -
CDR3 protein: CASSSKAGRPPTPEQYF
CDR3 DNA: TGTGCCAGCAGCTCTAAGGCAGGGCGACCACCGACTCCCGAGCAGTACTTC

clone size: -
V gene: TRBV6-1
J gene: TRBJ1-5
D gene: -
CDR3 protein: CASGGPGGNQPQHF
CDR3 DNA: TGTGCCAGCGGGGGCCCCGGGGGCAATCAGCCCCAGCATTTT

clone size: -
V gene: TRBV6-5
J gene: TRBJ1-1
D gene: TRBD1
CDR3 protein: CASSSRGQGGTEAFF
CDR3 DNA: TGTGCCAGCAGTTCCCGCGGACAGGGGGGAACTGAAGCTTTCTTT

clone size: many
V gene: TRBV19
J gene: TRBJ1-6
D gene: -
CDR3 protein: CASSIVGQGSSPLHF
CDR3 DNA: TGTGCCAGTAGTATCGTCGGGCAGGGCTCTTCACCCCTCCACTTT

clone size: -
V gene: TRBV29-1
J gene: TRBJ1-1
D gene: -
CDR3 protein: CSVDLRDTEAFF
CDR3 DNA: TGCAGCGTTGATCTCAGAGACACTGAAGCTTTCTTT

clone size: many
V gene: TRBV5-1
J gene: TRBJ1-1
D gene: -
CDR3 protein: CASRAYGNTEAFF
CDR3 DNA: TGCGCCAGCAGAGCATATGGGAACACTGAAGCTTTCTTT

clone size: many
V gene: TRBV29-1
J gene: TRBJ2-2
D gene: TRBD1
CDR3 protein: CSVRDTGTGGRTGELFF
CDR3 DNA: TGCAGCGTACGGGACACCGGGACAGGGGGTCGGACCGGGGAGCTGTTTTTT

clone size: -
V gene: TRBV7-9
J gene: TRBJ2-2
D gene: -
CDR3 protein: CASSLGQGLRSTGELFF
CDR3 DNA: TGTGCCAGCAGCTTAGGGCAGGGTCTGAGGTCCACCGGGGAGCTGTTTTTT

clone size: many
V gene: TRBV5-1
J gene: TRBJ1-4
D gene: TRBD1
CDR3 protein: CASSSSLFTQGNEKLFF
CDR3 DNA: TGCGCCAGCAGCTCGAGCTTGTTCACACAGGGGAATGAAAAACTGTTTTTT

clone size: -
V gene: TRBV29-1
J gene: TRBJ2-7
D gene: -
CDR3 protein: CSVVKVRGVSGEQYF
CDR3 DNA: TGCAGCGTTGTCAAGGTCAGGGGGGTATCTGGCGAGCAGTACTTC